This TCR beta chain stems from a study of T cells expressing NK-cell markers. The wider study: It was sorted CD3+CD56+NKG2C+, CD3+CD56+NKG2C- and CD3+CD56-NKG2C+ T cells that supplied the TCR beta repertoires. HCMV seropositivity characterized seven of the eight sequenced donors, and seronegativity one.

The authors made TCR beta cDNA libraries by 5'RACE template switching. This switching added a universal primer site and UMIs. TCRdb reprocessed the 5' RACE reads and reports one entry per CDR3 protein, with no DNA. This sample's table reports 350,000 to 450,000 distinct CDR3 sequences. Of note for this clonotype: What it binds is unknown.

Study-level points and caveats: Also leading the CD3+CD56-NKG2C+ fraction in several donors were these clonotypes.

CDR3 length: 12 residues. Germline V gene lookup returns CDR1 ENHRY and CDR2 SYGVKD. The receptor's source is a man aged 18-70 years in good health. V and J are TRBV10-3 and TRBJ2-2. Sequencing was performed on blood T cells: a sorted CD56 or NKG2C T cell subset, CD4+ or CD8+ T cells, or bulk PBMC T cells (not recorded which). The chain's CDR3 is CAISQGVGELFF.